This entry is about one TCR beta chain. The CDR3 runs 15 residues. The V end lost 4 bases, the J end lost 6 bases, and 19 bases lay between the germline ends. Germline loops: CDR1 MGHRA, CDR2 YSYEKL. The data belong to a study of immune evolution from preneoplasia to lung adenocarcinoma. Some clones are missing from TCRdb's copy, which holds only in-frame ones; the method was immunoSEQ multiplex PCR. This sample has around 21,000 clones; approximately 71% occur once, and the top ten carry around 5.2%. The clonotype comes from a person in their sixties or seventies with lung adenocarcinoma. V usage is TRBV4-1 and J usage is TRBJ2-7; D is tentatively TRBD1 or TRBD2 (5 bases each). The sequencing sample was made of FFPE invasive lung adenocarcinoma tissue. CDR3 bases: TGCGCCAGCAGCCGTAATGAGGGGCTAGTTGGCGAGCAGTACTTC. Encoded protein: CASSRNEGLVGEQYF.